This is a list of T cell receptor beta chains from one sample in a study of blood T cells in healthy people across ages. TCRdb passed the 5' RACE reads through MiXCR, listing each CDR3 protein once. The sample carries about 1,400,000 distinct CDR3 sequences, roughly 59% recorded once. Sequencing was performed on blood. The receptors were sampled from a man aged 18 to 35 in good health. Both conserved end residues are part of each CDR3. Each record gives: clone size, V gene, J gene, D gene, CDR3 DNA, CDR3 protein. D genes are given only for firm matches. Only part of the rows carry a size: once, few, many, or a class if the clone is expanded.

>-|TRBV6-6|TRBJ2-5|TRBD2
TGTGCCAGCAACAAGAAACTAGCGGGGGGCGGGGAGACCCAGTACTTC
CASNKKLAGGGETQYF
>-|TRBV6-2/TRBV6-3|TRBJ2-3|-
TGTGCCAGCAGTTGGCGGAAGGGCACAGATACGCAGTATTTT
CASSWRKGTDTQYF
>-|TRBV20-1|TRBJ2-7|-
TGCAGTGCTAGAGTTTCCACCTCCTACGAGCAGTACTTC
CSARVSTSYEQYF
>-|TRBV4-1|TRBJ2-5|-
TGCGCCAGCAGTCAAAGACTAAACCAAGAGACCCAGTACTTC
CASSQRLNQETQYF
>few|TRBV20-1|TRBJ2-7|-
TGCAGTGCCTCAGGACAGACTTTCGATCCCTCCTACGAGCAGTACTTC
CSASGQTFDPSYEQYF
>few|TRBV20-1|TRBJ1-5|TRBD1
TGCAGTGCTAGAGACTTACGGACAGGGCATAGCAATCAGCCCCAGCATTTT
CSARDLRTGHSNQPQHF
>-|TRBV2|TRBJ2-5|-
TGTGCCAGCAGTGATTGGGGATCAGAGACCCAGTACTTC
CASSDWGSETQYF
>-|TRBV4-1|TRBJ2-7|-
TGCGCCAGCAGCCAAGCTGGCCCGGACGGAGCCTACGAGCAGTACTTC
CASSQAGPDGAYEQYF
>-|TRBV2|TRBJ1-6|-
TGTGCCAGCAGTGAATATATCACAGAGGATTCACCCCTCCACTTT
CASSEYITEDSPLHF
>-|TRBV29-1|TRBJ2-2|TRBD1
TGCAGCGTTGAAGAACCCAGGGGGATTGGCGGGGAGCTGTTTTTT
CSVEEPRGIGGELFF
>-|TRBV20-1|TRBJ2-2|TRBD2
TGCAGTGCTCCCCATGCGGGGGGCCCGGGGACCGGGGAGCTGTTTTTT
CSAPHAGGPGTGELFF
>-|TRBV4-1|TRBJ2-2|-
TGCGCCAGCAGCCAAGGAGTCGAGGAGCTGTTTTTT
CASSQGVEELFF
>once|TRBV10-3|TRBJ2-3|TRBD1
TGTGCCATCAGTGCACAGGGGGATCACACAGATACGCAGTATTTT
CAISAQGDHTDTQYF
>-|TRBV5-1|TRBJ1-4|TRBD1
TGCGCCAGCAGCCCGACCACAGGGGAAGGGAATGAAAAACTGTTTTTT
CASSPTTGEGNEKLFF
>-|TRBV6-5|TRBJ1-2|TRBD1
TGTGCCAGCAGCCGGGACAGGGGGGCTATGGAGAATGGCTACACCTTC
CASSRDRGAMENGYTF
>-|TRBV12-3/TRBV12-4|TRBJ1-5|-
TGTGCCAGCAGACCATCCGACGATCCTCGGCAGCCCCAGCATTTT
CASRPSDDPRQPQHF
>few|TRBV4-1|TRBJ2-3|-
TGCGCCAGCAGCCAGCCTAAGGGAACTAGCACAGATACGCAGTATTTT
CASSQPKGTSTDTQYF
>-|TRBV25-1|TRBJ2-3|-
TGTGCCAGCATCGTTGCAGATACGCAGTATTTT
CASIVADTQYF
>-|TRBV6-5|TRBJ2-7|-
TGTGCCAGCAGTTACTCACAGAATTCCTACGAGCAGTACTTC
CASSYSQNSYEQYF
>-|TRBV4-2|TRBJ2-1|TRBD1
TGTGCCAGCAGCCACAAGGACAGGGAATTCGATGAGCAGTTCTTC
CASSHKDREFDEQFF
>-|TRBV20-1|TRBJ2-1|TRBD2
TGCAGTGCTCCAAGCCGGACTAGCAGACAATTTGAGCAGTTCTTC
CSAPSRTSRQFEQFF
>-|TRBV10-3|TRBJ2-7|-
TGTGCCATCAGCAGCAGGGGAGATTTGGACGAGCAGTACTTC
CAISSRGDLDEQYF
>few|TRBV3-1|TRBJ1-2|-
TGTGCCAGCAGCCAAGACTTCCCGGGACTCTATGGCTACACCTTC
CASSQDFPGLYGYTF
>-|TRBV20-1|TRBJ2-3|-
TGCAGTGCCCGCCGGGACTCAGGCACAGATACGCAGTATTTT
CSARRDSGTDTQYF
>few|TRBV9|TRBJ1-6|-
TGTGCCACACAAACAGGGATTGGTTCACCCCTCCACTTT
CATQTGIGSPLHF
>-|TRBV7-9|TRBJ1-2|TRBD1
TGTGCCAGCAGCTTGCCGTCGGTGCAGGGGGAGTATGGCTACACCTTC
CASSLPSVQGEYGYTF
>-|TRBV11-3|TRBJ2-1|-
TGTGCCAGCAGCTTAACCTTCGCGGGGAACAACGAGCAGTTCTTC
CASSLTFAGNNEQFF
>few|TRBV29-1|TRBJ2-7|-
TGCAGCTTCTGGATGGGGGAAGGGGACGAGCAGTACTTC
CSFWMGEGDEQYF